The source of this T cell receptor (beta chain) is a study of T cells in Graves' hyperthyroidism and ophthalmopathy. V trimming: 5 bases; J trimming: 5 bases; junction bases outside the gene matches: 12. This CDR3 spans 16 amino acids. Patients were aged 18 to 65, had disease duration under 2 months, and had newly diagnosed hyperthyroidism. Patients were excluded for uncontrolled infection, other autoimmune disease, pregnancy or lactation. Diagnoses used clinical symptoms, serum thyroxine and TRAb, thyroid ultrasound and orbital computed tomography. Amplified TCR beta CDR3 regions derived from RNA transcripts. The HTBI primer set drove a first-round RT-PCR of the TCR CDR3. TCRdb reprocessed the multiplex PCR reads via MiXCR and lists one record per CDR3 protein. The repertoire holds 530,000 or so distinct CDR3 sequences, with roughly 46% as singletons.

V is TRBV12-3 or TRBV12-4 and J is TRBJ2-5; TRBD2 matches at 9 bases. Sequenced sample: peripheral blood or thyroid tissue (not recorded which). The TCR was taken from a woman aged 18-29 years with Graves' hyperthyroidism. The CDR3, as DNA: TGTGCCAGCAGTCCGGGACTAGCTGGTTCCAATGAGACCCAGTACTTC. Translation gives CASSPGLAGSNETQYF.